The subject of this entry is one T cell receptor beta chain. The antigen is not known. This sample was included in a study of T cells after yellow fever vaccination. Study-wide findings and caveats: Most clones from primary vaccination were detected again post-booster (around 96% CD4, 88% CD8).

TCRdb passed the 5' RACE reads through MiXCR, listing each CDR3 protein once. Among 300,000 or so distinct CDR3 sequences, around 9.3% were seen once, and the ten largest hold 3% to 3.5%. CDR3 length equals 17 residues. CDR1 and CDR2 (germline): SGHVS, FQNEAQ. Trimming removed 2 bases from V and 0 bases from J, with 14 bases in between. This TCR was sampled from a man between 18 and 35 years old who received the YFV17D yellow fever vaccine. The chain has TRBV7-8 and TRBJ1-3; possible D gene TRBD1, 5 bases. Here the sequenced sample was CD4+ T cells sorted from PBMCs, taken 5 days after the yellow fever booster vaccination. The CDR3 DNA sequence: TGTGCCAGCAGCTTAAGGGGCCGGCGGGACTCTGGAAACACCATATATTTT. It yields the protein CASSLRGRRDSGNTIYF.